This T cell receptor (beta chain) was found in a study of cytomegalovirus exposure and HLA in healthy donors. Points from the study as a whole: Researchers reported in a later analysis that a missense DCLRE1C variant was tied to TCR beta V- and J-gene trimming.

On this clone: The antigen is not known.

PCR employed 60 Vbeta and 13 Jbeta primers. The method was immunoSEQ multiplex PCR; TCRdb's version includes in-frame clones alone and lacks a portion of them. The sample yields some 45,000 clones, approximately 70% seen once. The CDR3 is made up of 13 amino acids. Germline V lookup: CDR1 WSHSY, CDR2 SAAADI. V was shortened by 1 base and J by 9 bases, with 10 bases between the two germline ends. Sequenced material: PBMCs. This sequence was found in a man in his thirties or forties in good health and CMV-seronegative. The gene calls are TRBV10-2 and TRBJ2-1; D is unclear. DNA for the CDR3: TGCGCCAGCAGTGAGTTGTTTCTCGGTGAGCAGTTCTTC. Translating it yields CASSELFLGEQFF.